The next 8 T cell receptor beta chains were all read from a single sample in a study of identical twins. MiXCR, run by TCRdb on the 5' RACE reads, gives a single entry per CDR3 protein. The sample has about 890,000 distinct CDR3 sequences; around 12% are singletons. Separately, the same data were catalogued under a study of yellow fever vaccine responses in identical twins.

The sample comprised PBMCs. Receptors were obtained from a woman under 30 in good health.

This clonotype has at least ten counts. CDR3 sequence: CASSRGTSYNEQFF. CDR3 coding DNA: TGCGCCAGCAGCCGCGGGACTAGCTACAATGAGCAGTTCTTC. The chain is built from TRBV4-1 and TRBJ2-1; 8 nucleotides align to TRBD2. The CDR3 has 14 amino acids. V trimming: 4 bases; J trimming: 3 bases; junction bases outside the gene matches: 2. From germline, CDR1 is MGHRA and CDR2 YSYEKL.

The V and J genes are TRBV20-1 and TRBJ2-2; TRBD1 might be the D (6 bases). The CDR3 has 14 amino acids. Trimming shortened V by 4 bases and J by 1 base, and 10 bases separated the two germline ends. The germline V gene has CDR1 DFQATT and CDR2 SNEGSKA (reference sequence). The CDR3: CSAKGVENTGELFF. The CDR3 DNA reads as TGCAGTGCTAAGGGGGTGGAGAACACCGGGGAGCTGTTTTTT.

DNA for the CDR3: TGCGCCAGCAGCCTGTCCGGGACTAGCGGGGAGTACAATGAGCAGTTCTTC. Encoded protein: CASSLSGTSGEYNEQFF. The chain couples TRBV4-1 to TRBJ2-1; 13 bases align to TRBD2. After removal of 4 bases from V and 4 bases from J, the junction contained 7 bases not matched to a gene. Looked up from germline, CDR1 is MGHRA and CDR2 is YSYEKL. The CDR3 extends over 17 amino acids.

This clonotype was found a few times. V gene TRBV12-3 or TRBV12-4 combines with J gene TRBJ2-7; 8 bases are a match to TRBD1. The CDR3 runs 14 residues. The junction had 5 bases not matched to a gene; V was cut back by 6 bases and J by 1 base. CDR3 DNA sequence: TGTGCCAGCAGCCGGGACAGGTATTCCTACGAGCAGTACTTC. It is translated as CASSRDRYSYEQYF.

This clonotype showed up just a few times. The germline gene is not matched at one end of the junction; a read error may be the cause. CDR3 sequence (DNA): TGCAGTGCTAGTGCCCCTTCTATCTTT. Its protein product is CSASAPSIF. The chain couples TRBV20-1 to TRBJ1-1, with D uncertain. Germline values: CDR1 DFQATT, CDR2 SNEGSKA (reference sequence). CDR3 size: 9 residues.

The chain couples TRBV29-1 to TRBJ2-1, with 10 nucleotides matching TRBD2. The CDR3 consists of 15 residues. From germline, CDR1 is SQVTM and CDR2 ANQGSEA. V lost 6 bases to trimming and J lost 4 bases; unmatched junction nucleotides: 9. This CDR3 reads CSVNTGLAPYNEQFF. As DNA, the CDR3 is TGCAGCGTCAACACGGGACTAGCGCCTTACAATGAGCAGTTCTTC.

CDR3 DNA: TGTGCCAGCAGCTCCCGGCGGCTAGCGGCTTACAATGAGCAGTTCTTC. It specifies CASSSRRLAAYNEQFF. This chain links TRBV14 with TRBJ2-1; 7 bases fit TRBD2. Losses at the gene ends were 5 bases for V and 4 bases for J; bases not matched to a gene: 11. Germline-derived CDR1 and CDR2 are SGHDN and FVKESK. There are 16 residues in the CDR3.

This clonotype was observed a handful of times. The chain uses TRBV15 and TRBJ2-7; no reliable D call. V was pared by 0 bases and J by 1 base, with 10 bases between. This CDR3 has 15 amino acids. Germline V CDR1 and CDR2: LNHNV, YYDKDF (reference sequence). The CDR3 region has the DNA TGTGCCACCAGCAGAGATTCGTCCGCGTCCTACGAGCAGTACTTC. Translated: CATSRDSSASYEQYF. The entire variable domain, with the rest obtained from reference TRBV15 and TRBJ2-7, is as follows: DAMVIQNPRYQVTQFGKPVTLSCSQTLNHNVMYWYQQKSSQAPKLLFHYYDKDFNNEADTPDNFQSRRPNTSFCFLDIRSPGLGDTAMYLCATSRDSSASYEQYFGPGTRLTVT.